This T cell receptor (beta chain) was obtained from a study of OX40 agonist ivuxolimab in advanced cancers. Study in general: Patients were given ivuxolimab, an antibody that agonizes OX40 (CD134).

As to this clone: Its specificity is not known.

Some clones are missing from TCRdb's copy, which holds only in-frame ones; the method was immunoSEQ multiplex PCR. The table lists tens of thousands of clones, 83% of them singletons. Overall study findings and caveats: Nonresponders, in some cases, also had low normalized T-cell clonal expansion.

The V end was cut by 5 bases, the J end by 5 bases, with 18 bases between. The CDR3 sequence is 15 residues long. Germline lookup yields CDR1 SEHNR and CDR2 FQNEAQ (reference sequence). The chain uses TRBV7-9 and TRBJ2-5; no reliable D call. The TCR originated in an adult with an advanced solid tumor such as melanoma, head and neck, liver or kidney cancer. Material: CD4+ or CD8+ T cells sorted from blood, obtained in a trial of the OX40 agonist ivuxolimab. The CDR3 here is CASSPPVRLGETQYF. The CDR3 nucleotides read TGTGCCAGCAGCCCCCCGGTAAGGTTGGGGGAGACCCAGTACTTC.